What follows are 29 T cell receptor beta chains derived from one specimen sequenced in a study of CD4 T cells in relation to SARS-CoV-2 and coronaviruses. TCRdb keeps only in-frame clones here, not all; method: immunoSEQ multiplex PCR. The sample lists around 31,000 clones, 65% to 80% occurring once. Their recognized antigens are unknown. Sample: memory CD4+ T cells from PBMCs, cultured in vitro. These receptors originate from an adult with COVID-19.

CDR3 amino acids: CASSSGTGAPDYGYTF. The CDR3 region has the DNA TGCGCCAGCAGTTCCGGGACAGGGGCTCCGGACTATGGCTACACCTTC. This rearrangement joins TRBV10-1 to TRBJ1-2; TRBD1 matches 10 bases. The CDR3 consists of 16 residues. Germline trimming cut 5 bases from V and 3 bases from J; bases unmatched to any gene: 9. Germline values: CDR1 WNHNN, CDR2 SYGVQD (reference sequence).

The CDR3 DNA follows: TGTGCCAGCAGTTTAGGACAGAACTATGGCTACACCTTC. It specifies CASSLGQNYGYTF. V is TRBV28 and J is TRBJ1-2; a possible D gene is TRBD1 (6 bases). Trimming took off 2 bases at V and 2 bases at J, with 6 bases between the two ends. Germline V CDR1 and CDR2: MDHEN, SYDVKM. The CDR3 spans 13 residues.

The V gene is TRBV7-2, the J gene TRBJ2-3; TRBD2 aligns across 11 bases. With V trimmed by 5 bases and J by 14 bases, 9 bases remained unmatched. The V gene's germline CDR1 is SGHTA and CDR2 FQGNSA. The CDR3 extends over 13 amino acids. CDR3: CASSLLTSGERYF. In DNA, the CDR3 is TGTGCCAGCAGCCTACTGACTAGCGGGGAGAGGTATTTT.

The chain is built from TRBV24-1 and TRBJ2-2; no definite D call. V lost 3 bases and J 4 bases, leaving 11 bases between the germline ends. The CDR3 extends over 15 amino acids. Germline CDR1 is KGHDR and CDR2 is SFDVKD. The CDR3 nucleotides read TGTGCCACCAGTGATCCAAACGTCGTCACCGGGGAGCTGTTTTTT. Its translation is CATSDPNVVTGELFF.

The gene calls are TRBV7-9 and TRBJ1-2; the D gene is possibly TRBD1 (5 bases). The CDR3 is 16 amino acids. Germline lookup yields CDR1 SEHNR and CDR2 FQNEAQ (reference sequence). Deletions cut 3 bases from V and 0 bases from J, with 14 bases between. CDR3 in amino acids: CASSFRQGGTNYGYTF. As DNA, the CDR3 is TGTGCCAGCAGCTTTCGCCAGGGTGGTACTAACTATGGCTACACCTTC.

The chain combines TRBV4-2 with TRBJ1-5; 9 bases line up with TRBD1. The CDR3 is made up of 18 amino acids. CDR1 and CDR2 from the germline V gene are LGHNA and YNFKEQ. V dropped 4 bases and J dropped 7; count of bases not matched to a gene: 17. The CDR3 region is CASSRMNGGQGAEQPQHF. The CDR3 bases are TGTGCCAGCAGCCGAATGAATGGGGGACAGGGCGCGGAACAGCCCCAGCATTTT.

CDR3 region: CASSFNRGNYEQYF. The CDR3 nucleotides are TGTGCCAGCAGTTTTAACAGGGGAAACTACGAGCAGTACTTC. The gene calls are TRBV28 and TRBJ2-7; TRBD1 matches 7 bases. J was trimmed by 3 bases and V by 3 bases; bases with no gene match: 5. The length of the CDR3 is 14 residues. Germline V gives CDR1 MDHEN, CDR2 SYDVKM.

This chain joins TRBV19 and TRBJ2-3; 8 nucleotides align to TRBD2. V shed 7 bases, J shed 5 bases, and the junction held 8 bases outside the gene matches. CDR1 and CDR2 (germline): LNHDA, SQIVND (reference sequence). This CDR3 spans 14 amino acids. The CDR3 region is CASTPGGKRDTQYF. CDR3 coding DNA: TGTGCCAGTACCCCGGGGGGGAAGAGAGATACGCAGTATTTT.

The rearrangement links TRBV19 to TRBJ2-1; D gene uncertain. The V end was cut by 3 bases, the J end by 5 bases, with 14 bases between. Germline V gene lookup returns CDR1 LNHDA and CDR2 SQIVND (reference sequence). This CDR3 region has 15 residues. CDR3 loop: CASSMLDLKHNEQFF. DNA for the CDR3: TGTGCCAGTAGTATGTTGGACCTAAAGCACAATGAGCAGTTCTTC.

In this sample, this clone turned up a few times. The V gene is TRBV7-2, the J gene TRBJ1-1, with 7 bases lining up with TRBD1. Per the germline V gene, CDR1 is SGHTA and CDR2 is FQGNSA. This CDR3 has 16 residues. The ends lost 5 bases at V and 0 bases at J; junction bases unmatched: 9. As DNA, the CDR3 is TGTGCCAGCAGCCGGGACAGCGGTGGAGTGAACACTGAAGCTTTCTTT. This translates into CASSRDSGGVNTEAFF. Looking up the rest from reference TRBV7-2 and TRBJ1-1 gives the full variable domain: GAGVSQSPSNKVTEKGKDVELRCDPISGHTALYWYRQSLGQGLEFLIYFQGNSAPDKSGLPSDRFSAERTGGSVSTLTIQRTQQEDSAVYLCASSRDSGGVNTEAFFGQGTRLTVV.

The CDR3 protein is CASSYGVGEGYTF. CDR3 sequence (DNA): TGTGCCAGCAGCTACGGGGTGGGAGAAGGCTACACCTTC. V gene TRBV11-2 combines with J gene TRBJ1-2; no reliable D call. Trimming took 4 bases from V and 8 from J, leaving 14 bases between them. The germline CDR1 and CDR2 sequences are SGHAT and FQNNGV. The CDR3 covers 13 residues.

The CDR3 nucleotides read TGTGCCAGCAGCTTAAGGACGGAAAACACCGGGGAGCTGTTTTTT. It is translated as CASSLRTENTGELFF. The chain employs TRBV7-9 and TRBJ2-2; no definite D call. V lost 2 bases to trimming and J lost 2 bases, with 9 bases between them. Germline assignment: CDR1 SEHNR and CDR2 FQNEAQ (reference sequence). The CDR3 spans 15 residues.

The chain has TRBV28 and TRBJ2-7, with D uncertain. The V gene's germline CDR1 is MDHEN and CDR2 SYDVKM. This CDR3 has 14 amino acids. Deletions cut 6 bases from V and 5 bases from J, with 17 bases between. CDR3 coding DNA: TGTGCCAGCAGCCGGTTGGGGTTGTTCCACGAGCAGTACTTC. Encoded protein: CASSRLGLFHEQYF. The whole variable domain, remainder taken from reference TRBV28 and TRBJ2-7, is DVKVTQSSRYLVKRTGEKVFLECVQDMDHENMFWYRQDPGLGLRLIYFSYDVKMKEKGDIPEGYSVSREKKERFSLILESASTNQTSMYLCASSRLGLFHEQYFGPGTRLTVT.

The rearrangement joins TRBV10-3 to TRBJ2-1, with D perhaps given as TRBD1 or TRBD2 (6 bases each). There are 15 residues in the CDR3. V lost 0 bases and J lost 5, with 11 bases in between. Germline-derived CDR1 and CDR2 are ENHRY and SYGVKD. The CDR3 spells CAISESGGYHNEQFF. The CDR3, as DNA: TGTGCCATCAGTGAGTCGGGGGGCTACCACAATGAGCAGTTCTTC.

The chain carries TRBV20-1 and TRBJ1-2, with D possibly being TRBD1 (5 bases). Germline assignment: CDR1 DFQATT and CDR2 SNEGSKA (reference sequence). The CDR3 is 11 residues long. In DNA, the CDR3 is TGCATTTTAGGGGACGACTATGGCTACACCTTC. It encodes CILGDDYGYTF.

V usage is TRBV4-1 and J usage is TRBJ1-3; TRBD1 might be the D (5 bases). Germline values: CDR1 MGHRA, CDR2 YSYEKL. CDR3 length: 15 amino acids. V was clipped by 1 base and J by 1 base, with 8 bases between them. In DNA form, the CDR3 reads TGCGCCAGCAGCCAAGGTTCAGGGTCTGGAAACACCATATATTTT. Amino acid sequence: CASSQGSGSGNTIYF.

CDR3 nucleotides: TGTGCCAGCAGCTTAGTTCGGGGGTCCAGCACCGGGGAGCTGTTTTTT. This translates into CASSLVRGSSTGELFF. The chain has TRBV11-2 and TRBJ2-2; possible D gene TRBD2, 6 bases. Trimming took 1 base from V and 4 from J, leaving 13 bases between them. Germline assignment: CDR1 SGHAT and CDR2 FQNNGV. The CDR3 runs to 16 residues.

CDR3 region: CASSLSFLRGTIQYF. The CDR3 DNA is TGTGCCAGCAGTTTATCTTTCCTCCGCGGTACCATTCAGTACTTC. The chain couples TRBV28 to TRBJ2-4; no reliable D call. Trimming pared 1 base from V and 9 bases from J, leaving 16 bases between. This CDR3 has 15 residues. CDR1 is MDHEN and CDR2 is SYDVKM in the germline V gene.

The chain is built from TRBV15 and TRBJ2-5, with TRBD2 matching over 8 bases. Germline assignment: CDR1 LNHNV and CDR2 YYDKDF (reference sequence). With V trimmed by 0 bases and J by 5 bases, 8 bases remained unmatched. The CDR3 spans 16 residues. CDR3 in DNA: TGTGCCACCAGCAGAGATCGTTCTCGCGGGGGGGAGACCCAGTACTTC. This translates into CATSRDRSRGGETQYF.

This chain connects TRBV28 to TRBJ1-5; D may be TRBD1 (5 bases). The length of the CDR3 is 14 residues. The V and J ends lost 6 bases and 2 bases respectively, with 11 bases between them. Germline CDR1 MDHEN, CDR2 SYDVKM. The CDR3 protein is CASRRMGGNQPQHF. As DNA, the CDR3 is TGTGCCAGCAGGCGGATGGGGGGCAATCAGCCCCAGCATTTT.

The V and J genes are TRBV2 and TRBJ2-7; TRBD1 might be the D (6 bases). Between the trimmed V and J ends, which lost 5 bases and 4 bases, there was a span of 9 bases. The V gene's germline CDR1 is SNHLY and CDR2 FYNNEI. The CDR3 is 12 residues long. The CDR3 nucleotides are TGTGCCAGCAGTCGAGGGGGATACGAGCAGTACTTC. Its protein is CASSRGGYEQYF.

The rearrangement links TRBV5-5 to TRBJ2-6; no definite D call. CDR3 length: 16 amino acids. Trimming took 1 base from V and 1 from J, leaving 9 bases between them. The germline gives CDR1 SGHKS, CDR2 YYEKEE (reference sequence). CDR3 DNA: TGTGCCAGCAGCTTGTTTGCAGGATCTGGGGCCAACGTCCTGACTTTC. Protein: CASSLFAGSGANVLTF.

This chain links TRBV29-1 with TRBJ1-6, with a possible D match to TRBD1 (5 bases). Germline-derived CDR1 and CDR2 are SQVTM and ANQGSEA. The CDR3 is 13 residues long. The germline V and J ends were trimmed by 6 bases and 3 bases, with 9 bases remaining between them. The CDR3 region has the DNA TGCAGCGTAGGTCAGGGCTATAATTCACCCCTCCACTTT. This encodes CSVGQGYNSPLHF.

In its sample, this clone was seen once. The chain has TRBV18 and TRBJ2-5, with 7 bases that match TRBD1. CDR1 and CDR2 from the germline V gene are KGHSH and LQKENI. CDR3 length: 13 amino acids. V was pared by 5 bases and J by 4 bases, with 4 bases of the junction left unmatched. The CDR3 is CASSDRERETQYF. The CDR3 DNA reads TGTGCCAGCTCAGACAGGGAGAGAGAGACCCAGTACTTC.

The chain recombines TRBV30 with TRBJ2-7; 7 positions match TRBD1. The V gene end was trimmed by 6 bases and the J gene end by 0 bases; junction bases not matched to a gene: 8. CDR1 and CDR2 from the germline V gene are GTSNPN and SVGIG (reference sequence). There are 14 residues in the CDR3. The CDR3 DNA reads TGTGCCTGCTCCCGGGACAGCCTCTCCTACGAGCAGTACTTC. It specifies CACSRDSLSYEQYF.

The gene calls are TRBV9 and TRBJ2-7, with 7 bases identical to TRBD2. In germline, CDR1 is SGDLS, CDR2 YYNGEE. Trimming removed 4 bases from V and 2 bases from J; junction bases left unmatched: 21. The CDR3 is 19 residues long. CDR3 in amino acids: CASSYGRGGLSTGPYEQYF. CDR3 sequence (DNA): TGTGCCAGCAGCTACGGAAGGGGAGGGTTGTCTACCGGGCCCTACGAGCAGTACTTC.

The chain carries TRBV28 and TRBJ2-5, with no clear D. The ends were cut back, 5 bases at V and 0 bases at J, with 13 bases in the middle. The CDR3 extends over 15 amino acids. Germline assignment: CDR1 MDHEN and CDR2 SYDVKM. This CDR3 reads CASSLSGPNQETQYF. The CDR3 coding sequence is TGTGCCAGCAGTCTATCCGGGCCCAACCAAGAGACCCAGTACTTC.

This clone has a handful of counts. For the CDR3, the DNA is TGTGCCAGCACTGGTGGACTACCCCAAGGGTACAATGAGCAGTTCTTC. It encodes CASTGGLPQGYNEQFF. J is TRBJ2-1 and V is TRBV28; D perhaps matches TRBD2 (6 bases). Germline-derived CDR1 and CDR2 are MDHEN and SYDVKM. The V end was cut by 7 bases, the J end by 4 bases, with 20 bases between. The CDR3 is 16 residues long. Supplemented by reference TRBV28 and TRBJ2-1, the full variable domain reads DVKVTQSSRYLVKRTGEKVFLECVQDMDHENMFWYRQDPGLGLRLIYFSYDVKMKEKGDIPEGYSVSREKKERFSLILESASTNQTSMYLCASTGGLPQGYNEQFFGPGTRLTVL.

J is TRBJ2-6 and V is TRBV13; 9 bases are shared with TRBD1. The V and J ends lost 5 bases and 0 bases, in that order; junction bases with no gene match: 11. Germline CDR1 is PRHDT and CDR2 is FYEKMQ (reference sequence). CDR3 length: 19 amino acids. The CDR3 nucleotides read TGTGCCAGCAGCGGAGTGGACAGGGGACTCCCCTCTGGGGCCAACGTCCTGACTTTC. Its protein product is CASSGVDRGLPSGANVLTF.